The T cell receptor beta chain described here comes from a study of T cells after yellow fever vaccination. Study-level results: When the response was secondary, it was weaker but reached its peak faster, day 5 versus 15. Post-booster reappearance was seen for most primary-vaccination clones (about 96% CD4, around 91% CD8).

On this clonotype: The antigen remains unidentified.

Between the trimmed V and J ends, which lost 3 bases and 5 bases, there was a span of 22 bases. CDR1 and CDR2 (germline): SGDLS, YYNGEE. CDR3 size: 17 residues. The TCR cDNA carried a universal primer site and UMIs from 5'RACE template switching. TCRdb re-called the 5' RACE reads through MiXCR, storing one row per CDR3 protein. Among 300,000 to 350,000 distinct CDR3 sequences, 4% were seen once, and the ten largest hold less than 25%. V is TRBV9 and J is TRBJ2-3; possibly TRBD2 for D (7 bases). The sequence was collected from a man younger than 35 who received the YFV17D yellow fever vaccine. The sample consisted of PBMCs, taken 5 days after the yellow fever booster vaccination. The CDR3 sequence is CASSASDGGGARDTQYF. CDR3 nucleotides: TGTGCCAGCAGCGCATCAGATGGTGGGGGGGCCAGAGATACGCAGTATTTT.